Presented here are 23 T cell receptor beta chains from one specimen sequenced in a study of T-cell reconstitution after alpha-beta-depleted transplantation in children. The authors prepared the TCRbeta library with unique molecular identifiers. TCRdb redid the calling of the PCR reads with MiXCR, one entry per CDR3 protein. This table has about a million distinct CDR3 sequences, about 31% appearing once. The sample in question was PBMCs, mostly from graft donor cells, obtained 360 days after TCRalphabeta/CD19-depleted stem cell transplant. The source is a boy in the first two years of life who had a stem cell transplant for SCID, so the T cells may come from the graft donor.

This clonotype came up a few times. This chain uses TRBV20-1 with TRBJ2-7; the D is unclear. The CDR3 consists of 14 residues. V lost 5 bases and J 2 bases, leaving 16 bases between the germline ends. Germline V lookup: CDR1 DFQATT, CDR2 SNEGSKA (reference sequence). CDR3 sequence reads: CSAQPGSPPYEQYF. As DNA, the CDR3 is TGCAGTGCTCAACCAGGCTCACCCCCCTACGAGCAGTACTTC.

The V gene is TRBV7-9, the J gene TRBJ2-5; D is perhaps TRBD1 (5 bases). V dropped 5 bases and J dropped 1 base, with 14 bases sitting between them. Germline V gives CDR1 SEHNR, CDR2 FQNEAQ (reference sequence). The CDR3 is 15 amino acids. The CDR3 reads CASSRLGPPQETQYF. The CDR3 bases are TGTGCCAGCAGCCGTCTGGGGCCCCCCCAAGAGACCCAGTACTTC.

This chain connects TRBV20-1 to TRBJ2-4, with 7 bases identical to TRBD2. Germline CDR1 reads DFQATT; CDR2 reads SNEGSKA (reference sequence). Trimming cost V 3 bases and J 3 bases; bases outside gene matches: 8. CDR3 size: 15 residues. The CDR3 DNA reads as TGCAGTGCTAGCAGGCTAGCGGCTGGCAAAAACATTCAGTACTTC. Translation gives CSASRLAAGKNIQYF.

The table lists this clonotype with a few counts. This sequence joins TRBV6-1 and TRBJ2-2; a possible D gene is TRBD1 (7 bases). Per the germline V gene, CDR1 is MNHNS and CDR2 is SASEGT. The CDR3 runs 15 residues. V shed 5 bases and J shed 3 bases, with 13 bases lying between them. The CDR3 coding sequence is TGTGCCAGCAGTCATGACAGGGACTACACCGGGGAGCTGTTTTTT. Protein sequence: CASSHDRDYTGELFF.

Only a few counts were recorded for this clonotype. As DNA, the CDR3 is TGCAGTGCTATAGGGGGCCTCAAAAACAATGAGCAGTTCTTC. It is translated as CSAIGGLKNNEQFF. The J gene is TRBJ2-1, the V gene TRBV20-1; 7 bases fit TRBD1. The germline V gene encodes CDR1 DFQATT and CDR2 SNEGSKA (reference sequence). The trim removed 4 bases at V and 5 bases at J, leaving 8 bases unmatched. The CDR3 contains 14 residues.

This clonotype turned up a few times. The V and J genes are TRBV9 and TRBJ1-6; no reliable D call. Germline values: CDR1 SGDLS, CDR2 YYNGEE. The CDR3 sequence is 12 residues long. The germline V and J ends were trimmed by 3 bases and 7 bases, with 5 bases remaining between them. CDR3 amino acids: CASSGDNSPLHF. In nucleotides, the CDR3 is TGTGCCAGCAGCGGTGACAATTCACCCCTCCACTTT.

This clonotype was found many times. The chain carries TRBV5-1 and TRBJ2-5, with TRBD2 matching 8 bases. V lost 2 bases to trimming and J lost 2 bases; unmatched junction nucleotides: 5. Germline V gene lookup returns CDR1 SGHRS and CDR2 YFSETQ. This CDR3 is 15 amino acids long. The CDR3 coding sequence is TGCGCCAGCAGCTTCCCAGCGGGGGAGCAAGAGACCCAGTACTTC. Its protein product is CASSFPAGEQETQYF.

The chain joins TRBV12-5 to TRBJ2-1, with a possible D match to TRBD2 (5 bases). The V end lost 6 bases, the J end lost 6 bases, and 15 bases lay between the germline ends. CDR1 is LGHNT and CDR2 is FRNRAP in the germline V gene. The CDR3 contains 14 residues. The CDR3 DNA follows: TGTGCTAGTGGCCTGAGGCGGGTTAGCAATGAGCAGTTCTTC. Translation gives CASGLRRVSNEQFF.

The chain carries TRBV10-2 and TRBJ2-7; 7 bases fit TRBD1. The germline V gene has CDR1 WSHSY and CDR2 SAAADI. V dropped 6 bases and J dropped 2; count of bases not matched to a gene: 7. The CDR3 covers 14 residues. The CDR3: CASRGQRTAYEQYF. DNA of the CDR3: TGCGCCAGCAGGGGACAGCGAACGGCCTACGAGCAGTACTTC.

This chain links TRBV5-1 with TRBJ2-3; the match to TRBD2 covers 11 bases. V shed 4 bases, J shed 0 bases, and the junction held 4 bases outside the gene matches. Germline V gene lookup returns CDR1 SGHRS and CDR2 YFSETQ. CDR3 size: 16 residues. CDR3 DNA: TGCGCCAGCAGCCCGGGACTAGCGGTGAGCACAGATACGCAGTATTTT. Its translation: CASSPGLAVSTDTQYF.

This chain joins TRBV28 and TRBJ2-7; a possible D gene is TRBD1 (6 bases). CDR3 length: 12 residues. Trimming took off 6 bases at V and 3 bases at J, with 9 bases between the two ends. Looked up from germline, CDR1 is MDHEN and CDR2 is SYDVKM. This chain's CDR3 is CASSQGHYEQYF. In nucleotides, the CDR3 is TGTGCCAGCAGCCAGGGACACTACGAGCAGTACTTC.

This clonotype was detected many times. This sequence joins TRBV10-2 and TRBJ2-3; D ambiguous. The CDR3 is 13 amino acids. Trimming pared 2 bases from V and 4 bases from J, leaving 7 bases between. Per the germline V gene, CDR1 is WSHSY and CDR2 is SAAADI. The CDR3 is CASSEGLPDTQYF. The DNA of the CDR3 is TGCGCCAGCAGTGAGGGGCTTCCAGATACGCAGTATTTT.

This sequence joins TRBV9 and TRBJ1-2; unclear D gene. In germline, CDR1 is SGDLS, CDR2 YYNGEE. V was clipped by 0 bases and J by 8 bases, with 14 bases between them. The CDR3 has 14 amino acids. The CDR3 nucleotides are TGTGCCAGCAGCGTAGAGGCAACAGTGGGGGGCTACACCTTC. This sequence encodes CASSVEATVGGYTF.

The chain combines TRBV5-1 with TRBJ2-3, with 9 bases matching TRBD2. Germline trimming cut 5 bases from V and 6 bases from J; bases unmatched to any gene: 10. This CDR3 spans 15 amino acids. Germline CDR1 SGHRS, CDR2 YFSETQ. The CDR3 DNA reads as TGCGCCAGCAGTATGGGACTAGCATCCCCCGATACGCAGTATTTT. Its translation: CASSMGLASPDTQYF.

The chain is built from TRBV12-3 or TRBV12-4 and TRBJ1-6, with 7 bases lining up with TRBD1. The J segment lost 13 bases and the V segment lost 5 bases, leaving 14 bases of the junction unmatched. The CDR3 totals 15 residues. In nucleotides, the CDR3 is TGTGCCAGCAGTAAAACCGGGACAGTCAATTTCCCCCTCCACTTT. Protein sequence: CASSKTGTVNFPLHF.

V is TRBV10-3 and J is TRBJ2-7; D might be TRBD2 (6 bases). Germline V gene data show CDR1 as ENHRY and CDR2 as SYGVKD. The CDR3 loop spans 15 amino acids. V was trimmed by 6 bases and J by 4 bases, leaving 19 bases between them. CDR3 sequence: CAIRGPGGKGYEQYF. The CDR3 coding sequence is TGTGCCATCAGGGGTCCTGGCGGGAAAGGTTACGAGCAGTACTTC.

There are a few counts of this clonotype. For the CDR3, the DNA is TGTGCCAGCCAGGGAGAGGGGGATTCACCCCTCCACTTT. This encodes CASQGEGDSPLHF. This chain joins TRBV12-3 or TRBV12-4 and TRBJ1-6; TRBD1 is a possible D gene (6 bases). The CDR3 totals 13 residues. The V end was cut by 8 bases, the J end by 8 bases, with 13 bases between.

This rearrangement joins TRBV30 to TRBJ1-1, with D perhaps matching TRBD1 (6 bases). CDR3 length equals 11 residues. Germline loops: CDR1 GTSNPN, CDR2 SVGIG (reference sequence). This CDR3 is CAATGNTEAFF. DNA of the CDR3: TGTGCGGCGACAGGGAACACTGAAGCTTTCTTT.

CDR3 sequence reads: CASSLGQGSGDTQYF. The DNA of the CDR3 is TGCGCCAGCAGCTTGGGACAGGGGTCCGGTGATACGCAGTATTTT. The chain links TRBV5-1 to TRBJ2-3; 8 nucleotides agree with TRBD1. With V trimmed by 0 bases and J by 6 bases, 6 bases remained unmatched. Germline CDR1 is SGHRS and CDR2 is YFSETQ. The CDR3 is 15 amino acids.

The rearrangement joins TRBV5-1 to TRBJ2-2, with 9 nucleotides matching TRBD1. Unmatched junction bases numbered 9, after V lost 4 bases and J lost 5 bases. Germline lookup yields CDR1 SGHRS and CDR2 YFSETQ. CDR3 length: 16 residues. The CDR3 spells CASSPYPTGGTGELFF. In nucleotides, the CDR3 is TGCGCCAGCAGCCCGTACCCGACAGGGGGTACCGGGGAGCTGTTTTTT.

This chain links TRBV6-2 or TRBV6-3 with TRBJ2-7; possibly TRBD1 or TRBD2 for D (5 bases each). The V end lost 5 bases, the J end lost 0 bases, and 23 bases lay between the germline ends. In germline, CDR1 is MNHEY, CDR2 SVGEGT. The CDR3 is 18 amino acids. DNA of the CDR3: TGTGCCAGCAGTAGGCCCCACCGACAGCGGATGAGCTCCTACGAGCAGTACTTC. Translation gives CASSRPHRQRMSSYEQYF.

DNA for the CDR3: TGCAGTGCTAGCGTGACTAGCGGGGAAACAGATACGCAGTATTTT. Translated, it gives CSASVTSGETDTQYF. This chain joins TRBV20-1 and TRBJ2-3; 11 nucleotides align to TRBD2. This CDR3 spans 15 amino acids. Trimming removed 3 bases from V and 3 bases from J; junction bases left unmatched: 5. Looked up from germline, CDR1 is DFQATT and CDR2 is SNEGSKA (reference sequence).

The chain combines TRBV2 with TRBJ2-3; 9 positions match TRBD2. The CDR3 totals 16 residues. Trimming at V came to 4 bases and at J to 4 bases, leaving 9 bases not matched to a gene. The V gene's germline CDR1 is SNHLY and CDR2 FYNNEI. The CDR3 spells CASSAASGAAADTQYF. In nucleotides, the CDR3 is TGTGCCAGCAGTGCAGCTAGCGGGGCAGCAGCAGATACGCAGTATTTT.